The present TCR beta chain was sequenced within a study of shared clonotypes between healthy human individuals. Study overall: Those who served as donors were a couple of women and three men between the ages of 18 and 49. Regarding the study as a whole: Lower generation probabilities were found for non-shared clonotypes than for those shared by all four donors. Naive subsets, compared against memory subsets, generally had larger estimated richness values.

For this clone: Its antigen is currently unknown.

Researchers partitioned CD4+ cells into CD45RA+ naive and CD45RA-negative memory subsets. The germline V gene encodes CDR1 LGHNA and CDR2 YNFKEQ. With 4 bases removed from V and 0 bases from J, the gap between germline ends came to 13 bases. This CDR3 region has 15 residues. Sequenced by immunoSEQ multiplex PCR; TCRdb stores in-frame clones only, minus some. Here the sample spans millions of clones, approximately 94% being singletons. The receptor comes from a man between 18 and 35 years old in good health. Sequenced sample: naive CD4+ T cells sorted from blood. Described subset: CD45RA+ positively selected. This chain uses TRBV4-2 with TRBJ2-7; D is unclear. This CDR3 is CASSPETGYSYEQYF. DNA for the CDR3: TGTGCCAGCAGCCCAGAGACTGGATACTCCTACGAGCAGTACTTC.